These 16 T cell receptor beta chains originate from one sample sequenced in a study of T cell changes during pregnancy in multiple sclerosis. Here immunoSEQ multiplex PCR was the method, and the copy in TCRdb shows in-frame clones only, minus some. The data show approximately 69,000 clones, approximately 94% seen once. The source was peripheral blood, collected in the third trimester of pregnancy. The receptors were sampled from a female donor with multiple sclerosis, enrolled in a pregnancy study.

Only a few counts were recorded for this clone. The chain combines TRBV5-6 with TRBJ2-6; the D is unclear. V shed 7 bases and J shed 3 bases, with 14 bases lying between them. The germline V gene has CDR1 SGHDT and CDR2 YYEEEE. The CDR3 loop spans 15 amino acids. The CDR3 bases are TGTGCCAGCGACGCCAGGTTTTTTGGGGCCAACGTCCTGACTTTC. This codes for CASDARFFGANVLTF.

This chain uses TRBV11-2 with TRBJ1-1, with a weak D call TRBD1 (6 bases). V was trimmed by 4 bases and J by 1 base, leaving 22 bases between them. The V gene's germline CDR1 is SGHAT and CDR2 FQNNGV. The CDR3 spans 18 residues. This CDR3 reads CASSSVTGGWQPNTEAFF. The CDR3 DNA reads as TGTGCCAGCAGCTCGGTGACAGGCGGTTGGCAACCGAACACTGAAGCTTTCTTT.

The chain employs TRBV7-9 and TRBJ2-3; TRBD2 aligns across 8 bases. V trimming: 5 bases; J trimming: 2 bases; junction bases outside the gene matches: 15. Germline CDR1 and CDR2: SEHNR and FQNEAQ (reference sequence). This CDR3 contains 18 residues. The CDR3 spells CASSPKWRVAGSTDTQYF. DNA of the CDR3: TGTGCCAGCAGCCCGAAGTGGAGGGTAGCGGGATCCACAGATACGCAGTATTTT.

This rearrangement joins TRBV5-1 to TRBJ2-1, with 9 bases matching TRBD2. CDR3 length equals 16 residues. Looked up from germline, CDR1 is SGHRS and CDR2 is YFSETQ. Unmatched junction bases numbered 5, after V lost 1 base and J lost 3 bases. CDR3 region: CASSLPLAGIYNEQFF. In DNA, the CDR3 is TGCGCCAGCAGCTTGCCGCTAGCGGGGATCTACAATGAGCAGTTCTTC.

This chain uses TRBV6-5 with TRBJ2-5, with 7 bases fitting TRBD1. The V gene's germline CDR1 is MNHEY and CDR2 SVGAGI. This CDR3 has 15 residues. V was clipped by 4 bases and J by 4 bases; unmatched bases: 9. CDR3 nucleotides: TGTGCCAGCAGTTTCTCGGGAACAGGGGCAGAGACCCAGTACTTC. This codes for CASSFSGTGAETQYF.

The rearrangement joins TRBV2 to TRBJ2-1, with D hard to call. The CDR3 consists of 16 residues. The ends were cut back, 0 bases at V and 5 bases at J, with 14 bases in the middle. Germline CDR1 SNHLY, CDR2 FYNNEI. CDR3 sequence: CASSEALSGQNNEQFF. CDR3 coding DNA: TGTGCCAGCAGTGAAGCGCTATCGGGTCAAAACAATGAGCAGTTCTTC. The full variable domain, its missing parts supplied by reference TRBV2 and TRBJ2-1, is EPEVTQTPSHQVTQMGQEVILRCVPISNHLYFYWYRQILGQKVEFLVSFYNNEISEKSEIFDDQFSVERPDGSNFTLKIRSTKLEDSAMYFCASSEALSGQNNEQFFGPGTRLTVL.

The CDR3 DNA sequence: TGTGCCACCCAGGGGGCGGAAAGAGGGAACACTGAAGCTTTCTTT. It translates to CATQGAERGNTEAFF. The genes are TRBV2 and TRBJ1-1; the match to TRBD1 covers 8 bases. Germline CDR1 reads SNHLY; CDR2 reads FYNNEI. V was pared by 10 bases and J by 1 base, with 11 bases of the junction left unmatched. CDR3 size: 15 residues.

This clone was seen more than once but under ten times. The chain couples TRBV5-4 to TRBJ1-3; 7 bases agree with TRBD1. V shed 2 bases, J shed 2 bases, and the junction held 7 bases outside the gene matches. There are 16 residues in the CDR3. The germline gives CDR1 SGHNT, CDR2 YYREEE (reference sequence). The CDR3 region is CASSFNRGSPGNTIYF. The CDR3 bases are TGTGCCAGCAGCTTTAACAGGGGATCTCCTGGAAACACCATATATTTT.

This clone appeared once. The V gene is TRBV27, the J gene TRBJ1-5; 7 nucleotides align to TRBD1. The CDR3 is made up of 15 amino acids. Germline CDR1 and CDR2: MNHEY and SMNVEV (reference sequence). The J segment lost 0 bases and the V segment lost 3 bases, leaving 2 bases of the junction unmatched. The CDR3 is CASSFGTASNQPQHF. The CDR3 nucleotides read TGTGCCAGCAGTTTTGGGACAGCTAGCAATCAGCCCCAGCATTTT.

The rearrangement joins TRBV15 to TRBJ2-3; 12 nucleotides line up with TRBD2. Trimming cost V 5 bases and J 1 base; bases outside gene matches: 4. CDR1 and CDR2 (germline): LNHNV, YYDKDF (reference sequence). The CDR3 is made up of 16 amino acids. CDR3: CATSSRLAGGTDTQYF. The CDR3, as DNA: TGTGCCACCAGCTCAAGACTAGCGGGGGGCACAGATACGCAGTATTTT.

The V gene is TRBV30, the J gene TRBJ2-7, with 8 bases fitting TRBD1. Germline assignment: CDR1 GTSNPN and CDR2 SVGIG (reference sequence). After removal of 0 bases from V and 2 bases from J, the junction contained 9 bases not matched to a gene. There are 16 residues in the CDR3. CDR3 coding DNA: TGTGCCTGGAGTGTACGGGGACAGGCTATCGCCTACGAGCAGTACTTC. This sequence encodes CAWSVRGQAIAYEQYF.

The gene calls are TRBV2 and TRBJ2-1; TRBD1 agrees at 9 bases. This CDR3 has 15 residues. Unmatched junction bases numbered 4, after V lost 1 base and J lost 6 bases. Per the germline V gene, CDR1 is SNHLY and CDR2 is FYNNEI. The DNA for the CDR3 is TGTGCCAGCAGTGAAGAAATGGGACAGGGCAATGAGCAGTTCTTC. The encoded protein is CASSEEMGQGNEQFF. The variable domain in full, with the rest retrieved from reference TRBV2 and TRBJ2-1, is EPEVTQTPSHQVTQMGQEVILRCVPISNHLYFYWYRQILGQKVEFLVSFYNNEISEKSEIFDDQFSVERPDGSNFTLKIRSTKLEDSAMYFCASSEEMGQGNEQFFGPGTRLTVL.

As DNA, the CDR3 is TGTGCCAGCAGCTCCCCCAGGGGTTCCTACGAGCAGTACTTC. It is translated as CASSSPRGSYEQYF. J is TRBJ2-7 and V is TRBV7-9; D perhaps matches TRBD1 (6 bases). Trimming left V 4 bases short and J 1 base short, with 11 bases between. The CDR3 is 14 residues long. The germline gives CDR1 SEHNR, CDR2 FQNEAQ (reference sequence). The whole variable domain, remainder taken from reference TRBV7-9 and TRBJ2-7, is DTGVSQNPRHKITKRGQNVTFRCDPISEHNRLYWYRQTLGQGPEFLTYFQNEAQLEKSRLLSDRFSAERPKGSFSTLEIQRTEQGDSAMYLCASSSPRGSYEQYFGPGTRLTVT.

The rearrangement uses TRBV5-4 and TRBJ2-3, with 8 nucleotides matching TRBD2. Per the germline V gene, CDR1 is SGHNT and CDR2 is YYREEE (reference sequence). The CDR3 covers 16 residues. J was trimmed by 1 base and V by 0 bases; bases with no gene match: 4. The CDR3 DNA is TGTGCCAGCAGCTTGGACGGGGGGGCCGGCACAGATACGCAGTATTTT. The encoded protein is CASSLDGGAGTDTQYF.

J is TRBJ2-6 and V is TRBV2; the match to TRBD1 covers 9 bases. V shed 10 bases and J 0 bases; nucleotides not matched to a gene: 10. The CDR3 contains 17 residues. CDR1 and CDR2 (germline): SNHLY, FYNNEI. The CDR3 loop reads CATTRDRVSSGANVLTF. The CDR3 nucleotides read TGTGCCACCACCCGGGACAGGGTGTCCTCTGGGGCCAACGTCCTGACTTTC.

The V gene is TRBV11-1, the J gene TRBJ1-1, with TRBD1 as a possible D gene (5 bases). The CDR3 extends over 14 amino acids. With 5 bases removed from V and 3 bases from J, the gap between germline ends came to 13 bases. The germline V gene encodes CDR1 SGHAT and CDR2 FQDESV (reference sequence). CDR3 in amino acids: CASSTSGIYTEAFF. The CDR3 region has the DNA TGTGCCAGCAGCACCTCAGGGATCTACACTGAAGCTTTCTTT.